This entry lists 14 T cell receptor beta chains sequenced from one sample in a study of a mutant IDH1 vaccine in newly diagnosed glioma. Time point noted: week 11, during vaccination. In the vaccine, a single dose held 300 ug of the mutant IDH1 20-mer peptide, along with topical imiquimod. For these receptors, no antigen is known. Assay: immunoSEQ multiplex PCR; the TCRdb copy retains only in-frame clones and omits some. There are roughly 120,000 clones in the sample; about four fifths occur only once, and around 5.5% lies in the top ten. The specimen comprised PBMCs, sampled from a glioma patient whose treatment included an IDH1 peptide vaccine. These receptors originate from a middle-aged man with glioma.

The chain joins TRBV5-1 to TRBJ1-1; 11 bases are shared with TRBD1. V dropped 4 bases and J dropped 1; count of bases not matched to a gene: 3. This CDR3 has 15 residues. Germline V gene data show CDR1 as SGHRS and CDR2 as YFSETQ. The CDR3 DNA follows: TGCGCCAGCAGCACAGGACAGGGGGCGAACACTGAAGCTTTCTTT. This codes for CASSTGQGANTEAFF.

The chain is built from TRBV15 and TRBJ1-1, with D unclear. The CDR3 sequence is 17 residues long. The V gene's germline CDR1 is LNHNV and CDR2 YYDKDF (reference sequence). V shed 0 bases and J shed 1 base, with 15 bases lying between them. The CDR3 is CATSRDWAGGPNTEAFF. CDR3 DNA sequence: TGTGCCACCAGCAGAGATTGGGCAGGAGGACCGAACACTGAAGCTTTCTTT.

This chain joins TRBV13 and TRBJ1-4; D is ambiguous. The V gene's germline CDR1 is PRHDT and CDR2 FYEKMQ (reference sequence). The CDR3 is made up of 10 amino acids. The V end lost 6 bases, the J end lost 10 bases, and 6 bases lay between the germline ends. The chain's CDR3 is CASSSGKLFF. The CDR3, as DNA: TGTGCCAGCAGTTCCGGAAAACTGTTTTTT.

J is TRBJ2-5 and V is TRBV6-5; possibly TRBD1 or TRBD2 for D (6 bases each). The tail of the sequence fits TRBJ2-7 better, so the J call may be wrong. This CDR3 is built from 14 residues. Germline V CDR1 and CDR2: MNHEY, SVGAGI. In DNA form, the CDR3 reads TGTGCCAGCAGGACAGGAGGGGGTTCCTACGAGCAGTACTTC. It specifies CASRTGGGSYEQYF.

The chain is built from TRBV4-2 and TRBJ1-4, with 7 positions matching TRBD1. The length of the CDR3 is 17 residues. The germline V gene has CDR1 LGHNA and CDR2 YNFKEQ. V trimming: 0 bases; J trimming: 1 base; junction bases outside the gene matches: 5. The DNA for the CDR3 is TGTGCCAGCAGCCAAGAGGACAGGCGTTTAACTAATGAAAAACTGTTTTTT. Its translation: CASSQEDRRLTNEKLFF.

V usage is TRBV7-9 and J usage is TRBJ2-7, with 13 bases that match TRBD2. The CDR3 covers 15 residues. The V segment lost 5 bases and the J segment 2 bases; nucleotides outside the gene matches: 3. From germline, CDR1 is SEHNR and CDR2 FQNEAQ (reference sequence). CDR3 coding DNA: TGTGCCAGCAGCCTAACTAGCGGGGGGGCCTACGAGCAGTACTTC. It specifies CASSLTSGGAYEQYF. The full variable domain, its missing parts supplied by reference TRBV7-9 and TRBJ2-7, is DTGVSQNPRHKITKRGQNVTFRCDPISEHNRLYWYRQTLGQGPEFLTYFQNEAQLEKSRLLSDRFSAERPKGSFSTLEIQRTEQGDSAMYLCASSLTSGGAYEQYFGPGTRLTVT.

The J gene is TRBJ1-2, the V gene TRBV4-2, with 8 bases fitting TRBD1. The CDR3 loop spans 15 amino acids. Trimming at V came to 1 base and at J to 5 bases, leaving 6 bases not matched to a gene. Germline lookup yields CDR1 LGHNA and CDR2 YNFKEQ. The CDR3 DNA follows: TGTGCCAGCAGCCAAGCGCAAACAGGGGGATATGGCTACACCTTC. Amino acid sequence: CASSQAQTGGYGYTF.

This chain joins TRBV7-2 and TRBJ2-3, with D perhaps matching TRBD2 (5 bases). Trimming left V 3 bases short and J 1 base short, with 11 bases between. CDR1 and CDR2 (germline): SGHTA, FQGNSA. The length of the CDR3 is 15 residues. CDR3 amino acids: CASSFALERTDTQYF. The CDR3 nucleotides are TGTGCCAGCAGCTTCGCACTAGAGCGCACAGATACGCAGTATTTT.

The CDR3 region is CASTPRLAGGNEQFF. CDR3 DNA: TGTGCCAGCACCCCGAGGCTAGCGGGGGGCAATGAGCAGTTCTTC. The V call is TRBV2, the J call TRBJ2-1, with TRBD2 matching over 11 bases. J gave up 6 bases and V 7 bases, and 8 bases lay outside the gene matches. The CDR3 has 15 amino acids. Germline assignment: CDR1 SNHLY and CDR2 FYNNEI.

This rearrangement joins TRBV10-2 to TRBJ1-5, with D uncertain. Germline V gene lookup returns CDR1 WSHSY and CDR2 SAAADI. The CDR3 runs to 16 residues. The ends were cut back, 2 bases at V and 3 bases at J, with 14 bases in the middle. CDR3: CASSEGPPIYNQPQHF. In DNA form, the CDR3 reads TGCGCCAGCAGTGAGGGGCCCCCTATCTACAATCAGCCCCAGCATTTT.

V gene TRBV18 combines with J gene TRBJ1-1; 7 bases fit TRBD1. V lost 4 bases to trimming and J lost 1 base; unmatched junction nucleotides: 9. The CDR3 sequence is 16 residues long. The V gene's germline CDR1 is KGHSH and CDR2 LQKENI. The CDR3 loop is CASSLWGSGGNTEAFF. CDR3 nucleotides: TGTGCCAGCTCACTTTGGGGCTCAGGGGGGAACACTGAAGCTTTCTTT.

The chain has TRBV19 and TRBJ2-1; 12 nucleotides match TRBD2. The CDR3 contains 12 residues. Trimming took 6 bases from V and 10 from J; bases not matched to a gene: 1. Germline V gene lookup returns CDR1 LNHDA and CDR2 SQIVND (reference sequence). As DNA, the CDR3 is TGTGCCAGTAGCACTAGCGGGAGGGAGCAGTTCTTC. Translating it yields CASSTSGREQFF.

The genes are TRBV2 and TRBJ1-5; 7 bases line up with TRBD1. Per the germline V gene, CDR1 is SNHLY and CDR2 is FYNNEI. This CDR3 region has 15 residues. V lost 6 bases, J lost 1 base, and 6 bases stayed unmatched. The CDR3 DNA follows: TGTGCCAGCAGCTGGGACAGTCAAAGCAATCAGCCCCAGCATTTT. It codes for CASSWDSQSNQPQHF.

The chain joins TRBV6-1 to TRBJ1-2, with 10 bases matching TRBD1. Germline lookup yields CDR1 MNHNS and CDR2 SASEGT. V lost 6 bases and J lost 5; bases outside the gene matches: 9. The CDR3 is 15 amino acids. The DNA for the CDR3 is TGTGCCAGCAGAGAGCCCGGGACAGGGGTTTATGGCTACACCTTC. Amino acids: CASREPGTGVYGYTF.